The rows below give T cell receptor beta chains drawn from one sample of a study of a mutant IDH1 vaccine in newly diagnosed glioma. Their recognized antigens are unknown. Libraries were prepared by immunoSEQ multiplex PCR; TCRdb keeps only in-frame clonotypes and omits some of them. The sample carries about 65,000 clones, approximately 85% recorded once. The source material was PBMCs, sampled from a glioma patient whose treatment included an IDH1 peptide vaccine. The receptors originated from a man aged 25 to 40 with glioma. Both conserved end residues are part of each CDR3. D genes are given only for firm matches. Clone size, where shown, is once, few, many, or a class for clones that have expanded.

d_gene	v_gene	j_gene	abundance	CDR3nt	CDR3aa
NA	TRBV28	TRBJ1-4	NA	TGTGCCAGCAGTGTATCAGGGTTAACTAATGAAAAACTGTTTTTT	CASSVSGLTNEKLFF
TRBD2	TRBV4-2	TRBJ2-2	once	TGTGCCAGCAGCCCCATCGGGGGGCGGGGGGGGACGACCCCGCCTCCCGGGGAGCTGTTTTTT	CASSPIGGRGGTTPPPGELFF
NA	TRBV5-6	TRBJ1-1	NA	TGTGCCAGCAGCCAAGGACGGATGGCCATGAACACTGAAGCTTTCTTT	CASSQGRMAMNTEAFF
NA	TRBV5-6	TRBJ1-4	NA	TGTGCCAGCAGCCTGAGGGGATCTGAAAAACTGTTTTTT	CASSLRGSEKLFF
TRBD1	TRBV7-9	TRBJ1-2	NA	TGTGCCAGCAGCGAGCTGACAGGGGGCACCCTCGGCTACACCTTC	CASSELTGGTLGYTF
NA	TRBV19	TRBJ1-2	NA	TGTGCCAGTAGTATGGCCAGCGCCGGCTATGGCTACACCTTC	CASSMASAGYGYTF
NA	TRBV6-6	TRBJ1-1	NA	TGTGCCAGCAGTCAAGGACTGGGGGACACTGAAGCTTTCTTT	CASSQGLGDTEAFF
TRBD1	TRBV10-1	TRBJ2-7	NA	TGCGCCAGCAGTGAATCGGTATTCCAGAGACAGGGGGCCTACGAGCAGTACTTC	CASSESVFQRQGAYEQYF
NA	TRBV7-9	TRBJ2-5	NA	TGTGCCAGCAGCTTAGTCTACCAAGAGACCCAGTACTTC	CASSLVYQETQYF
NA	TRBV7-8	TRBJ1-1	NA	TGTGCCAGCAGCTTAACCGGGGGTGTTGAAGCTTTCTTT	CASSLTGGVEAFF
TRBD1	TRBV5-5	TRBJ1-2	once	TGTGCCAGCAGCGCGGACAGGGGGCTCGGCTATGGCTACACCTTC	CASSADRGLGYGYTF
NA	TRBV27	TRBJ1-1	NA	TGTGCCAGCAGGAGTGGGGGTTTTGCGACTGAAGCTTTCTTT	CASRSGGFATEAFF
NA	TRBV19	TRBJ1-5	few	TGTGCCAGTAGCAACCGTCGGGATCAACAACGTTTT	CASSNRRDQQRF
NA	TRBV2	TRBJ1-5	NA	TGTGCCAGCAGTGAAAGGGGCGCGTTTATGGCGAATCAGCCCCAGCATTTT	CASSERGAFMANQPQHF
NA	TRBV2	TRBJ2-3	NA	TGTGCCAACGGTTTAGCTAGCACAGATACGCAGTATTTT	CANGLASTDTQYF
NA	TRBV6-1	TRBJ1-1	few	TGTGCCAGCAGTGAAAATCCTAATGGGCTTGAAGCTTTCTTT	CASSENPNGLEAFF
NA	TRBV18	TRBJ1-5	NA	TGTGCCAGCTCGCTATCAGGGGGCAATCAGCCCCAGCATTTT	CASSLSGGNQPQHF
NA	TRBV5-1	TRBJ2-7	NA	TGCGCCAGCAGCTTGGAGGACAGCTCCTACGAGCAGTACTTC	CASSLEDSSYEQYF
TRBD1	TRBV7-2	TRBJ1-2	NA	TGTGCCAGCAGCTTATACACAGGGGACTATGGCCACACCTTC	CASSLYTGDYGHTF
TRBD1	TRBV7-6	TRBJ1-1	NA	TGTGCCAGCAGCCCCTTCACGAGGACAGGGGGTATGGGGGACACTGAAGCTTTCTTT	CASSPFTRTGGMGDTEAFF
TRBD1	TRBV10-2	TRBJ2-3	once	TGCGCCAGCACCGGACAGGGCCCAGATACGCAGTATTTT	CASTGQGPDTQYF
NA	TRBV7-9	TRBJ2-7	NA	TGTGCCAGCAGCTTAAGTGGTTCCTACGAGCAGTACTTC	CASSLSGSYEQYF
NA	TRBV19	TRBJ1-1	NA	TGTGCCAGTAGTATTTTATGGCCCCTTCCGAACACTGAAGCTTTCTTT	CASSILWPLPNTEAFF
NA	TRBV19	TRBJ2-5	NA	TGTGCCAGCAGAGGGTACCAAGAGACCCAGTACTTC	CASRGYQETQYF
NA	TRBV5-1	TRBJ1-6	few	TGCGCCAGCAGCTTGGAGCTCGGCTTCAATTCACCCCTCCACTTT	CASSLELGFNSPLHF
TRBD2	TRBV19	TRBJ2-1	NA	TGTGCCAGTACAGGGACTATGTATTACGGTGAGCAGTTCTTC	CASTGTMYYGEQFF
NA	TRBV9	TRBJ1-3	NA	TGTGCCAGCAGCGTAGAGTTCGGATACTCTGGAAACACCATATATTTT	CASSVEFGYSGNTIYF
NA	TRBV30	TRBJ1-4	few	TGTGCCTGGAGTGTGAGGTCAAAACTGTTTTTT	CAWSVRSKLFF
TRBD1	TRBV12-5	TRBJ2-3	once	TGTGCTAGTGGTTTGACACAGGGGGTGGGTGGTTTGAGCACAGATACGCAGTATTTT	CASGLTQGVGGLSTDTQYF